Below are 16 T cell receptor beta chains sequenced from a single sample in a study of beta chain features in type 1 diabetes. The investigators reverse transcribed all of the isolated RNA, so they sequenced expressed TCRB transcripts. Profiling relied on immunoSEQ multiplex PCR, and the TCRdb table lists in-frame clones only, not all of them. This sample yields 310,000 or so clones, of which 8% are seen a single time; around 0.45% belongs to the top ten. Sequenced material: central memory CD4+ T cells from blood. The receptors shown here come from a woman in her late teens or twenties in good health.

On this clone itself: Germline is not matched at one junction end, which may reflect a read error. This chain links TRBV5-1 with TRBJ2-5; a possible D gene is TRBD2 (5 bases). The CDR3 is 14 residues long. Per germline, CDR1 SGHRS and CDR2 YFSETQ. The CDR3 is CANSLSTGIETQYF. The CDR3 DNA reads as TGCGCCAACAGCTTGTCTACGGGGATCGAGACCCAGTACTTC.

The CDR3 DNA reads TGTGCCAGCAGCCGAGAGCTAGCAGGCGGGGAGCTGTTTTTT. Protein: CASSRELAGGELFF. The genes are TRBV4-2 and TRBJ2-2; perhaps TRBD2 as D (5 bases). The length of the CDR3 is 14 residues. CDR1 is LGHNA and CDR2 is YNFKEQ in the germline V gene. V was cut by 4 bases and J by 7 bases, with 13 bases left in between.

This clone was picked up a small number of times. Other DNA sequences within the sample encode an identical CDR3. V gene TRBV7-2 combines with J gene TRBJ2-5; D is perhaps TRBD1 (6 bases). V was pared by 0 bases and J by 2 bases, with 10 bases between. This CDR3 contains 15 residues. Germline CDR1 and CDR2: SGHTA and FQGNSA. CDR3 in amino acids: CASSLAGTYQETQYF. CDR3 coding DNA: TGTGCCAGCAGCTTAGCGGGGACATATCAAGAGACCCAGTACTTC.

The genes are TRBV5-1 and TRBJ1-1; tentative D call: TRBD1 (5 bases). Trimming shortened V by 2 bases and J by 1 base, and 9 bases separated the two germline ends. This CDR3 comprises 14 residues. CDR1 is SGHRS and CDR2 is YFSETQ in the germline V gene. For the CDR3, the DNA is TGCGCCAGCAGCTTAGACGGACAGAACACTGAAGCTTTCTTT. Protein: CASSLDGQNTEAFF. Drawing the rest from reference TRBV5-1 and TRBJ1-1, the complete variable domain is KAGVTQTPRYLIKTRGQQVTLSCSPISGHRSVSWYQQTPGQGLQFLFEYFSETQRNKGNFPGRFSGRQFSNSRSEMNVSTLELGDSALYLCASSLDGQNTEAFFGQGTRLTVV.

A few counts support this clone. This chain connects TRBV6-1 to TRBJ2-7; 9 bases are a match to TRBD1. V dropped 2 bases and J dropped 4; count of bases not matched to a gene: 12. The CDR3 covers 17 residues. Germline V gene lookup returns CDR1 MNHNS and CDR2 SASEGT. CDR3 protein: CASSESYGTGLQYEQYF. The CDR3 nucleotides are TGTGCCAGCAGTGAATCCTATGGGACAGGGCTTCAGTACGAGCAGTACTTC.

The chain is built from TRBV7-2 and TRBJ1-1, with D perhaps TRBD1 (5 bases). The germline CDR1 and CDR2 sequences are SGHTA and FQGNSA. This CDR3 is built from 12 residues. V was shortened by 1 base and J by 11 bases, with 11 bases between the two germline ends. CDR3 amino acids: CASSLESRVAFF. CDR3 coding DNA: TGTGCCAGCAGCTTAGAGAGCAGGGTTGCTTTCTTT.

The rearrangement joins TRBV5-4 to TRBJ2-2; D is undetermined. Germline CDR1 SGHNT, CDR2 YYREEE (reference sequence). V was cut by 1 base and J by 1 base, with 17 bases left in between. This CDR3 spans 18 amino acids. The CDR3: CASSLPHPGRGNTGELFF. The DNA of the CDR3 is TGTGCCAGCAGCTTGCCCCACCCGGGCCGAGGGAACACCGGGGAGCTGTTTTTT.

The V call is TRBV18, the J call TRBJ2-3; 8 bases line up with TRBD2. Germline CDR1 and CDR2: KGHSH and LQKENI. Losses at the gene ends were 3 bases for V and 5 bases for J; bases not matched to a gene: 7. CDR3 size: 15 residues. The CDR3 DNA is TGTGCCAGCTCACCTACAGCGGGAGTGGTAGATACGCAGTATTTT. This sequence encodes CASSPTAGVVDTQYF. Full variable domain (missing parts from reference TRBV18 and TRBJ2-3): NAGVMQNPRHLVRRRGQEARLRCSPMKGHSHVYWYRQLPEEGLKFMVYLQKENIIDESGMPKERFSAEFPKEGPSILRIQQVVRGDSAAYFCASSPTAGVVDTQYFGPGTRLTVL.

In this sample, this clone turned up many times. The chain carries TRBV9 and TRBJ2-4; D not resolved. V lost 0 bases to trimming and J lost 9 bases, with 10 bases between them. The length of the CDR3 is 13 residues. Germline loops: CDR1 SGDLS, CDR2 YYNGEE. The CDR3 DNA follows: TGTGCCAGCAGCGTAGAGATAGTTGGCATTCAGTACTTC. It codes for CASSVEIVGIQYF.

The chain recombines TRBV6-5 with TRBJ2-5; D not resolved. The CDR3 is made up of 14 amino acids. The V and J ends lost 6 bases and 4 bases respectively, with 15 bases between them. From germline, CDR1 is MNHEY and CDR2 SVGAGI. CDR3 bases: TGTGCCAGCAGCTCACTCCTGACGGTAGAGACCCAGTACTTC. Residues: CASSSLLTVETQYF.

This chain joins TRBV29-1 and TRBJ2-4; 8 positions match TRBD1. Germline CDR1 and CDR2: SQVTM and ANQGSEA. V gave up 0 bases and J gave up 4 bases; unmatched junction bases: 2. The CDR3 contains 14 residues. This chain's CDR3 is CSVEEGTGKNIQYF. The CDR3 DNA reads TGCAGCGTTGAAGAAGGGACAGGAAAAAACATTCAGTACTTC.

V is TRBV18 and J is TRBJ2-1; TRBD2 is a possible D gene (5 bases). The CDR3 length is 14 residues. From germline, CDR1 is KGHSH and CDR2 LQKENI. With 6 bases removed from V and 4 bases from J, the gap between germline ends came to 13 bases. The CDR3 loop is CASSRTDIYNEQFF. DNA for the CDR3: TGTGCCAGCTCCCGGACTGATATTTACAATGAGCAGTTCTTC.

This clone was picked up a small number of times. The CDR3 region is CASPPAGVLLTFNEQFF. The CDR3 nucleotides are TGTGCCAGCCCCCCTGCGGGAGTGCTTCTAACTTTTAATGAGCAGTTCTTC. The chain links TRBV28 to TRBJ2-1; TRBD2 agrees at 7 bases. Germline CDR1 MDHEN, CDR2 SYDVKM. The CDR3 length is 17 residues. V shed 8 bases, J shed 7 bases, and the junction held 20 bases outside the gene matches.

This clone was observed a handful of times. CDR3 in DNA: TGTGCCAGCAGCCTTAACCGACAAGATACGCAGTATTTT. The encoded protein is CASSLNRQDTQYF. The gene calls are TRBV11-2 and TRBJ2-3; no clear D. This CDR3 has 13 amino acids. Trimming cost V 5 bases and J 5 bases, with 11 bases left between them. Germline V lookup: CDR1 SGHAT, CDR2 FQNNGV.

Only a few counts were recorded for this clone. This sequence joins TRBV7-9 and TRBJ1-5; no firm D call. CDR1 and CDR2 (germline): SEHNR, FQNEAQ (reference sequence). V lost 1 base to trimming and J lost 0 bases, with 7 bases between them. The CDR3 contains 15 residues. The CDR3 bases are TGTGCCAGCAGCTTAGAGGGCCGTAGCAATCAGCCCCAGCATTTT. This gives the protein CASSLEGRSNQPQHF.

Note on this clone: Additional DNA sequences in this sample encode the identical CDR3. The chain is built from TRBV7-3 and TRBJ2-1, with D possibly being TRBD2 (6 bases). Between the trimmed V and J ends, which lost 6 bases and 3 bases, there was a span of 9 bases. Looked up from germline, CDR1 is SGHTA and CDR2 is FQGTGA. The CDR3 totals 13 residues. CDR3: CASSPGSYNEQFF. CDR3 DNA: TGTGCCAGCAGTCCCGGGAGCTACAATGAGCAGTTCTTC.